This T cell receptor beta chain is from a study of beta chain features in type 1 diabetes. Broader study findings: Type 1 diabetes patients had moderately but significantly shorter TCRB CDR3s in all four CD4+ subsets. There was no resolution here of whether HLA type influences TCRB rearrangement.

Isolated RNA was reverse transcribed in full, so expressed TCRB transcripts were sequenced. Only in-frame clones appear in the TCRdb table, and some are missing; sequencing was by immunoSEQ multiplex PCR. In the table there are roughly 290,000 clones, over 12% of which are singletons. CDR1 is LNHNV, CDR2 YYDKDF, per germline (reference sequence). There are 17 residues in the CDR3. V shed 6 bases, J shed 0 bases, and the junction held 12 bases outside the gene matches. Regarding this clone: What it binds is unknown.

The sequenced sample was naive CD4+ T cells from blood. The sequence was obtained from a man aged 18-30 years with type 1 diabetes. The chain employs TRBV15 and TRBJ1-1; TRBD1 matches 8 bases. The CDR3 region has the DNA TGTGCCACCAGGGCCGGGACAGGTCGGACCATGAACACTGAAGCTTTCTTT. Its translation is CATRAGTGRTMNTEAFF.